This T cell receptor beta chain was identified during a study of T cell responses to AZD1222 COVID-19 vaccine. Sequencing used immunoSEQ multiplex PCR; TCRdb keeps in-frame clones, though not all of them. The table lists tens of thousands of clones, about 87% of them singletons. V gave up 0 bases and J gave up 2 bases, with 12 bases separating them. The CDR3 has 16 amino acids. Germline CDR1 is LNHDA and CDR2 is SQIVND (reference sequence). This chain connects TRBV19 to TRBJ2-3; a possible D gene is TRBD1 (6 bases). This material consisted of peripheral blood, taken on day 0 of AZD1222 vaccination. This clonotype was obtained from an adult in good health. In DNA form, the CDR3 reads TGTGCCAGTAGTATAGATCGCGAGGGGGTCACAGATACGCAGTATTTT. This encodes CASSIDREGVTDTQYF.